Below are 30 T cell receptor beta chains sequenced from a single sample in a study of T-cell reconstitution after alpha-beta-depleted transplantation in children. Findings and limits, study-wide: Once a year had passed after transplant, T-cell counts and diversity came mostly from newly produced T cells.

No antigen has been assigned to these receptors. The library targeted TCRbeta and was prepared with unique molecular identifiers. TCRdb independently ran MiXCR on the PCR reads; one entry per CDR3 protein. Here the sample spans around 300,000 distinct CDR3 sequences, around 7.1% being singletons. Sequenced material: peripheral blood, taken 360 days after TCRalphabeta/CD19-depleted stem cell transplant. The receptors shown here come from a female patient under 10 years old who had a stem cell transplant for Fanconi anemia, so the T cells may come from the graft donor.

In its sample, this clonotype was seen many times. The chain joins TRBV27 to TRBJ2-4, with a tentative D call TRBD1 (5 bases). CDR3 size: 13 residues. Germline V gene lookup returns CDR1 MNHEY and CDR2 SMNVEV (reference sequence). V shed 8 bases and J shed 9 bases, with 17 bases lying between them. The CDR3 loop is CASQQGLQGIQYF. CDR3 DNA: TGTGCCAGCCAGCAGGGCTTGCAGGGCATTCAGTACTTC.

This clonotype was seen at least ten times. The chain joins TRBV11-1 to TRBJ2-3; D gene ambiguous. The CDR3 is made up of 13 amino acids. The V end was cut by 3 bases, the J end by 4 bases, with 8 bases between. Germline CDR1 is SGHAT and CDR2 is FQDESV (reference sequence). This chain's CDR3 is CASSFNRADTQYF. CDR3 nucleotide sequence: TGTGCCAGCAGCTTCAATCGGGCAGATACGCAGTATTTT.

This clonotype was detected ten times or more. V is TRBV25-1 and J is TRBJ2-1, with TRBD2 matching 12 bases. This CDR3 has 18 residues. The germline gives CDR1 MGHDK, CDR2 SYGVNS. The V segment lost 1 base and the J segment 3 bases; nucleotides outside the gene matches: 7. The chain's CDR3 is CASSESALAGGYYNEQFF. The CDR3 DNA reads as TGTGCCAGCAGTGAATCCGCTCTAGCGGGAGGGTACTACAATGAGCAGTTCTTC.

This clonotype was observed many times. The chain joins TRBV7-8 to TRBJ2-7; D may be TRBD1 (6 bases). The CDR3 totals 14 residues. V lost 5 bases, J lost 1 base, and 12 bases lay in between. CDR1 and CDR2 (germline): SGHVS, FQNEAQ. Here the CDR3 reads CASSTRQESYEQYV. The CDR3, as DNA: TGTGCCAGCAGCACCAGACAGGAATCCTACGAGCAGTACGTC.

This clonotype was counted only a few times. V is TRBV2 and J is TRBJ2-2, with D perhaps matching TRBD1 (6 bases). Trimming removed 3 bases at V and 7 bases at J, with 18 bases between. CDR1 and CDR2 (germline): SNHLY, FYNNEI. The CDR3 sequence is 16 residues long. The CDR3, as DNA: TGTGCCAGCAGTGAGCAGCAGGGGTTCAGCATCGGGGAGCTGTTTTTT. Amino acids: CASSEQQGFSIGELFF.

This clonotype occurred many times. V is TRBV5-1 and J is TRBJ2-3; D unresolved. V was shortened by 5 bases and J by 0 bases, with 4 bases between the two germline ends. CDR1 and CDR2 from the germline V gene are SGHRS and YFSETQ. The length of the CDR3 is 12 residues. The CDR3 DNA sequence: TGCGCCAGCAGATGGAGCACAGATACGCAGTATTTT. This translates into CASRWSTDTQYF.

This clonotype was counted at least ten times. The rearrangement uses TRBV12-3 or TRBV12-4 and TRBJ1-5; the D is unclear. The CDR3 is 14 residues long. V lost 6 bases and J 0 bases, leaving 9 bases between the germline ends. CDR3 loop: CASSAIGSNQPQHF. The CDR3 nucleotides read TGTGCCAGCAGCGCTATTGGTAGCAATCAGCCCCAGCATTTT.

Details on this clonotype: A much larger clone lies one base from this, so it may be a read error. The chain couples TRBV11-2 to TRBJ2-7; no reliable D call. This CDR3 contains 13 residues. Germline V gene sequence: CDR1 SGHAT, CDR2 FQNNGV. The CDR3 region is CASSLMWSYEEYF. Written as DNA, the CDR3 is TGTGCCAGCAGCTTAATGTGGTCCTACGAGGAGTACTTC.

This clonotype was counted ten times or more. The chain links TRBV12-3 or TRBV12-4 to TRBJ1-1; the D gene is possibly TRBD1 (5 bases). The length of the CDR3 is 14 residues. V was pared by 4 bases and J by 5 bases, with 14 bases between. The CDR3 DNA reads as TGTGCCAGCAGTTCCTATGGCAGGGAGACTGAAGCTTTCTTT. This translates into CASSSYGRETEAFF.

This clonotype was found once. This may stem from a read error, because a much larger clone lies one nucleotide away. This rearrangement joins TRBV6-1 to TRBJ2-6; tentatively, D is TRBD1 (6 bases). Per the germline V gene, CDR1 is MNHNS and CDR2 is SASEGT. The CDR3 totals 15 residues. The CDR3 sequence is CTSSAAGAGANVLTF. CDR3 in DNA: TGTACCAGCAGTGCCGCAGGGGCTGGGGCCAACGTCCTGACTTTC.

This clonotype has at least ten counts. The chain uses TRBV20-1 and TRBJ2-3; possibly TRBD1 for D (6 bases). Germline-derived CDR1 and CDR2 are DFQATT and SNEGSKA (reference sequence). CDR3 length equals 12 residues. Here the CDR3 reads CSNRVVSDTQYF. The CDR3 region has the DNA TGCAGCAACAGGGTGGTGTCAGATACGCAGTATTTT.

This clonotype was counted many times. The rearrangement joins TRBV24-1 to TRBJ2-1, with 14 positions matching TRBD2. The CDR3 loop spans 16 amino acids. V shed 3 bases, J shed 6 bases, and the junction held 3 bases outside the gene matches. The V gene's germline CDR1 is KGHDR and CDR2 SFDVKD. CDR3 sequence reads: CATSDRLAGGRNEQFF. The CDR3 DNA is TGTGCCACCAGTGATCGACTAGCGGGAGGGCGCAATGAGCAGTTCTTC.

This clonotype came up many times. The gene calls are TRBV6-5 and TRBJ1-4; no clear D. Germline V gene data show CDR1 as MNHEY and CDR2 as SVGAGI. The CDR3 extends over 15 amino acids. Trimming removed 2 bases at V and 0 bases at J, with 7 bases between. CDR3 loop: CASSYVAATNEKLFF. The CDR3 nucleotides are TGTGCCAGCAGTTACGTAGCTGCAACTAATGAAAAACTGTTTTTT.

The chain carries TRBV18 and TRBJ1-1; D gene ambiguous. Trimming shortened V by 2 bases and J by 1 base, and 11 bases separated the two germline ends. CDR3 length equals 15 residues. Germline V gives CDR1 KGHSH, CDR2 LQKENI. The CDR3 sequence: CASSPVSAENTEAFF. The CDR3 DNA reads as TGTGCCAGCTCACCAGTGAGCGCGGAGAACACTGAAGCTTTCTTT. The full variable domain, completed using reference TRBV18 and TRBJ1-1, is NAGVMQNPRHLVRRRGQEARLRCSPMKGHSHVYWYRQLPEEGLKFMVYLQKENIIDESGMPKERFSAEFPKEGPSILRIQQVVRGDSAAYFCASSPVSAENTEAFFGQGTRLTVV.

The chain joins TRBV7-2 to TRBJ1-2; D is undetermined. There are 13 residues in the CDR3. CDR1 is SGHTA and CDR2 is FQGNSA in the germline V gene. V was clipped by 0 bases and J by 3 bases, with 5 bases between them. CDR3 DNA: TGTGCCAGCAGCTTAGCCGGGTACTATGGCTACACCTTC. Translating gives CASSLAGYYGYTF.

Only a few counts were recorded for this clonotype. The chain uses TRBV27 and TRBJ2-1; D ambiguous. This CDR3 has 13 amino acids. Trimming took 5 bases from V and 2 from J, leaving 7 bases between them. The germline gives CDR1 MNHEY, CDR2 SMNVEV (reference sequence). Written as DNA, the CDR3 is TGTGCCAGCAGTGCAGACACCTACAATGAGCAGTTCTTC. Translated: CASSADTYNEQFF.

V and J are TRBV6-5 and TRBJ1-5, with D unresolved. This CDR3 contains 16 residues. The V end was cut by 6 bases, the J end by 7 bases, with 22 bases between. Germline CDR1 and CDR2: MNHEY and SVGAGI. Here the CDR3 DNA reads TGTGCCAGCAGATCCTCGGCGTGGGGTGTCAGCCAGCCCCAGCATTTT. Encoded protein: CASRSSAWGVSQPQHF.

In this sample, this clonotype turned up many times. The chain recombines TRBV27 with TRBJ2-7; possibly TRBD1 for D (6 bases). Germline V gene lookup returns CDR1 MNHEY and CDR2 SMNVEV (reference sequence). V was clipped by 2 bases and J by 3 bases, with 14 bases between them. CDR3 size: 15 residues. This CDR3 is CASSLRPGEDYEQYF. CDR3 DNA sequence: TGTGCCAGCAGTTTAAGGCCAGGGGAAGACTACGAGCAGTACTTC.

In this sample, this clonotype turned up a few times. This chain joins TRBV6-1 and TRBJ2-3, with 7 positions matching TRBD2. CDR1 and CDR2 (germline): MNHNS, SASEGT. The CDR3 runs to 15 residues. Losses at the gene ends were 1 base for V and 4 bases for J; bases not matched to a gene: 5. In nucleotides, the CDR3 is TGTGCCAGCAGTGAAGATGGGGGGAGGGCAGATACGCAGTATTTT. This translates into CASSEDGGRADTQYF.

This clonotype was detected ten times or more. The chain links TRBV7-2 to TRBJ1-1; D unresolved. The CDR3 length is 10 residues. Trimming pared 3 bases from V and 6 bases from J, leaving 2 bases between. Germline-derived CDR1 and CDR2 are SGHTA and FQGNSA. CDR3 region: CASSFPEAFF. The CDR3 DNA reads TGTGCCAGCAGCTTCCCTGAAGCTTTCTTT.

There are many counts of this clonotype. Its ends do not fully match the called genes, so a read error is possible. V is TRBV7-2 and J is TRBJ2-1, with no clear D. Germline lookup yields CDR1 SGHTA and CDR2 FQGNSA. The CDR3 spans 12 residues. CDR3 sequence reads: CASSLSSYEQFF. As DNA, the CDR3 is TGTGCCAGTAGCTTATCGAGTTATGAGCAGTTCTTC.

This clonotype was counted at least ten times. The J gene is TRBJ2-3, the V gene TRBV28; 11 bases fit TRBD2. Germline values: CDR1 MDHEN, CDR2 SYDVKM. With V trimmed by 6 bases and J by 10 bases, 9 bases remained unmatched. The CDR3 covers 14 residues. The CDR3 region is CASRPTSGVFAQYF. DNA for the CDR3: TGTGCCAGCAGACCGACTAGCGGGGTTTTTGCGCAGTATTTT.

This clonotype was seen ten or more times. The V and J genes are TRBV7-9 and TRBJ2-2; D not certain. Trimming took 2 bases from V and 0 from J, leaving 7 bases between them. From germline, CDR1 is SEHNR and CDR2 FQNEAQ (reference sequence). This CDR3 comprises 15 residues. CDR3 coding DNA: TGTGCCAGCAGCTTAATAGGTCCGAACACCGGGGAGCTGTTTTTT. It specifies CASSLIGPNTGELFF.

This clonotype was seen many times. The chain joins TRBV6-1 to TRBJ2-7; D gene uncertain. Germline V lookup: CDR1 MNHNS, CDR2 SASEGT. The CDR3 consists of 15 residues. V shed 6 bases and J shed 2 bases, with 17 bases lying between them. In DNA, the CDR3 is TGTGCCAGCAGAGAATCAAGTATCCCTACCTACGAGCAGTACTTC. Protein sequence: CASRESSIPTYEQYF.

This clonotype has more than one count but fewer than ten. V and J are TRBV7-2 and TRBJ2-7, with 10 bases fitting TRBD2. This CDR3 is 16 amino acids long. V lost 5 bases and J lost 0; bases outside the gene matches: 7. From germline, CDR1 is SGHTA and CDR2 FQGNSA. CDR3 in amino acids: CASSAYASGGSYEQYF. The CDR3 DNA is TGTGCCAGCAGCGCTTACGCTAGCGGGGGCTCCTACGAGCAGTACTTC.

This clonotype was counted at least ten times. This rearrangement joins TRBV2 to TRBJ2-5; tentatively, D is TRBD2 (5 bases). Germline V CDR1 and CDR2: SNHLY, FYNNEI. Trimming shortened V by 8 bases and J by 5 bases, and 15 bases separated the two germline ends. This CDR3 comprises 13 residues. The CDR3 region is CASELGLFETQYF. The CDR3 bases are TGTGCCAGCGAACTAGGGCTCTTCGAGACCCAGTACTTC.

This clonotype occurred many times. This chain connects TRBV5-1 to TRBJ2-7, with D perhaps assigned TRBD1 or TRBD2 (5 bases each). Trimming pared 4 bases from V and 0 bases from J, leaving 17 bases between. Looked up from germline, CDR1 is SGHRS and CDR2 is YFSETQ. CDR3 length: 16 amino acids. CDR3 coding DNA: TGCGCCAGCAGCCTTTTGACCACTAGGGGCTCCTACGAGCAGTACTTC. Protein: CASSLLTTRGSYEQYF.

The rearrangement joins TRBV10-3 to TRBJ2-4, with 7 bases identical to TRBD1. The CDR3 has 13 residues. CDR1 and CDR2 (germline): ENHRY, SYGVKD. V lost 5 bases and J lost 5; bases outside the gene matches: 3. The CDR3 DNA is TGTGCCATCAGTACCGGGACAGAAAACATTCAGTACTTC. Protein product: CAISTGTENIQYF.

This clonotype was recorded many times. The chain employs TRBV20-1 and TRBJ1-2; D ambiguous. Germline CDR1 and CDR2: DFQATT and SNEGSKA (reference sequence). This CDR3 is built from 11 residues. The V end was cut by 3 bases, the J end by 8 bases, with 10 bases between. The CDR3 region has the DNA TGCAGTGCTAGGGCCGCTCGAGGCTACACCTTC. It encodes CSARAARGYTF.

Comment on this clonotype: A much larger clonotype is one base distant, so this may be a read error. The chain is built from TRBV2 and TRBJ2-5; TRBD2 matches 7 bases. The CDR3 runs to 18 residues. CDR1 is SNHLY and CDR2 is FYNNEI in the germline V gene. As DNA, the CDR3 is TGTGCCTGCAGTTTAATGTGGCGGGAGTACTCAAGGCAAGAGACCCAGTACTTC. Amino acids: CACSLMWREYSRQETQYF.